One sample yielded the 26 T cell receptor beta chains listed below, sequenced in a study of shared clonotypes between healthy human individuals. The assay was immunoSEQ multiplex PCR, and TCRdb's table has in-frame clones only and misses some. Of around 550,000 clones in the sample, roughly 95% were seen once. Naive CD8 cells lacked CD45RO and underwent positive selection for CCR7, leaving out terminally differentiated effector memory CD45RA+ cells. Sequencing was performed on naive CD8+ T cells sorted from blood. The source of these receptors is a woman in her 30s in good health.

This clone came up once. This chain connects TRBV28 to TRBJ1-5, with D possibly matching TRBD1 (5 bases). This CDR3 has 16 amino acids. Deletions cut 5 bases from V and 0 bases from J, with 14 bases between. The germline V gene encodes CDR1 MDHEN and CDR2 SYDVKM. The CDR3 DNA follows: TGTGCCAGCAGTCAGATAAATCAGGGTAGCAATCAGCCCCAGCATTTT. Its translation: CASSQINQGSNQPQHF. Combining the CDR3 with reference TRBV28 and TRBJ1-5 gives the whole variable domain DVKVTQSSRYLVKRTGEKVFLECVQDMDHENMFWYRQDPGLGLRLIYFSYDVKMKEKGDIPEGYSVSREKKERFSLILESASTNQTSMYLCASSQINQGSNQPQHFGDGTRLSIL.

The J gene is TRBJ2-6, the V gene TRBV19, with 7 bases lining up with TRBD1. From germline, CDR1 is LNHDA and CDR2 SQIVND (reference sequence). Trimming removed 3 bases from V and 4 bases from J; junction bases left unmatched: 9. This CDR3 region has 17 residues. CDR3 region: CASSITKRTGGANVLTF. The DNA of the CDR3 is TGTGCCAGTAGTATTACTAAAAGGACAGGAGGGGCCAACGTCCTGACTTTC.

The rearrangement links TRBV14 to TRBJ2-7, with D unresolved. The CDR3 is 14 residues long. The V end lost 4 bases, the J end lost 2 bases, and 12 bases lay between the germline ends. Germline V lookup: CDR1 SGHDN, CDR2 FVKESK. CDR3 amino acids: CASSPAGFPYEQYF. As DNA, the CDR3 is TGTGCCAGCAGCCCTGCAGGATTTCCCTACGAGCAGTACTTC.

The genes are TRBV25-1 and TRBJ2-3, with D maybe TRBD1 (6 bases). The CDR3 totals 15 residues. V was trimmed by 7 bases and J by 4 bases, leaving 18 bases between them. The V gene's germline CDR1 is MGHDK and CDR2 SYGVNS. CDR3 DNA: TGTGCCAGCACCCCCCCCAGGGGAGAGGCAGATACGCAGTATTTT. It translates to CASTPPRGEADTQYF.

The CDR3 sequence: CASSSVDSPGYTF. CDR3 bases: TGCGCCAGCAGCTCGGTTGACAGCCCTGGCTACACCTTC. This chain joins TRBV5-1 and TRBJ1-2; perhaps TRBD1 as D (5 bases). This CDR3 has 13 amino acids. V was trimmed by 3 bases and J by 7 bases, leaving 13 bases between them. Per the germline V gene, CDR1 is SGHRS and CDR2 is YFSETQ.

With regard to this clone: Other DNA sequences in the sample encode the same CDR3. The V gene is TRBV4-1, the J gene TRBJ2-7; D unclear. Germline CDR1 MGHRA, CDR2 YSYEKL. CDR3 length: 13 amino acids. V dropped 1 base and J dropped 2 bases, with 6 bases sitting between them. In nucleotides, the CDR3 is TGCGCCAGCAGCCAAGTAGGTACCTACGAGCAGTACTTC. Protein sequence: CASSQVGTYEQYF.

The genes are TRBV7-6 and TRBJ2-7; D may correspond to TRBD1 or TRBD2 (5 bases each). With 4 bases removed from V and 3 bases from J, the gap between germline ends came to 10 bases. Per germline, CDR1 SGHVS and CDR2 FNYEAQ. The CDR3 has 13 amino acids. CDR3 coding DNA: TGTGCCAGCAGCTCCGGGACGGACTACGAGCAGTACTTC. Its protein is CASSSGTDYEQYF.

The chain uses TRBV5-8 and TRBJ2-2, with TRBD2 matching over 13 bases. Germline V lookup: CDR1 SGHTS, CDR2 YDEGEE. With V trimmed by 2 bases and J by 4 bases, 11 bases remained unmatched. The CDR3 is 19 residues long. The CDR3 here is CASSFPGTSGIYGTGELFF. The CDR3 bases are TGTGCCAGCAGCTTCCCCGGGACTAGCGGGATTTATGGCACCGGGGAGCTGTTTTTT.

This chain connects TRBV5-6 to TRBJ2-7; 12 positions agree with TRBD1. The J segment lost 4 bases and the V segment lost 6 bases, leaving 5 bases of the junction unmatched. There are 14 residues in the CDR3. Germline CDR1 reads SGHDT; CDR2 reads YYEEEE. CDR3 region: CASNPGQGAYEQYF. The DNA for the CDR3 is TGTGCCAGCAACCCGGGACAGGGGGCTTACGAGCAGTACTTC.

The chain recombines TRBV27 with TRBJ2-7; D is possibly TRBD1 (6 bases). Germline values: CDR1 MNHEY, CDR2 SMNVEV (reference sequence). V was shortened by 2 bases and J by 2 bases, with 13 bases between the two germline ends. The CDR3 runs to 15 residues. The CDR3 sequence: CASSLRQVDPYEQYF. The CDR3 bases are TGTGCCAGCAGTTTAAGACAGGTAGACCCCTACGAGCAGTACTTC.

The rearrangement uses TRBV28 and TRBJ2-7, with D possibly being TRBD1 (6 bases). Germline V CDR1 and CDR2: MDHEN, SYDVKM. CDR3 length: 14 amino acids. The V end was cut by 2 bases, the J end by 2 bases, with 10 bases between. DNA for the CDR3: TGTGCCAGCAGTTTACCGGACAGCGCCTACGAGCAGTACTTC. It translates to CASSLPDSAYEQYF.

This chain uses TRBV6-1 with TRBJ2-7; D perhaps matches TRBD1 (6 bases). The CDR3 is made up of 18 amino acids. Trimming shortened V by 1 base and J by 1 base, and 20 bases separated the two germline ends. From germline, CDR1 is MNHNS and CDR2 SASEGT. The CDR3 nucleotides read TGTGCCAGCAGTGAAGATGAACCCGGGACACTTGGATCCTACGAGCAGTACTTC. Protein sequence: CASSEDEPGTLGSYEQYF.

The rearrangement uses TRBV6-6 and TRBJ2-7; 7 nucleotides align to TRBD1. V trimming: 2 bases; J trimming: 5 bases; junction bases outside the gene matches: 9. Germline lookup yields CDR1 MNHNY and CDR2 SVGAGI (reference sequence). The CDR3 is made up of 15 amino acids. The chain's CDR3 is CASSYGRGIQDEQYF. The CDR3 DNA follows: TGTGCCAGCAGTTACGGCAGGGGGATACAAGACGAGCAGTACTTC.

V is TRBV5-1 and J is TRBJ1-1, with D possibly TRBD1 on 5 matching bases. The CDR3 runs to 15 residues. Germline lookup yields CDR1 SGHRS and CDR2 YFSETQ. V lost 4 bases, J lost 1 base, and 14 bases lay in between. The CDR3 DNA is TGCGCCAGCAGCGGGTGGGGGACGGGGAACACTGAAGCTTTCTTT. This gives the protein CASSGWGTGNTEAFF.

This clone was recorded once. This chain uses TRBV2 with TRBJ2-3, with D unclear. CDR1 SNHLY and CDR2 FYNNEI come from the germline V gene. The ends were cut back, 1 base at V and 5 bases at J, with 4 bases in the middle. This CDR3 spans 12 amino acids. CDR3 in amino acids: CASSEDGDTQYF. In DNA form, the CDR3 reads TGTGCCAGCAGTGAAGATGGAGATACGCAGTATTTT.

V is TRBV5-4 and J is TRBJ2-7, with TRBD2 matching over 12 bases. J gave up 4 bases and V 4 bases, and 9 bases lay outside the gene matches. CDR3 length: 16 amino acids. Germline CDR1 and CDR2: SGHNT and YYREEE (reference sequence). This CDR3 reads CASSAPGLAGSYEQYF. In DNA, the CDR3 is TGTGCCAGCAGCGCCCCCGGACTAGCGGGATCGTACGAGCAGTACTTC.

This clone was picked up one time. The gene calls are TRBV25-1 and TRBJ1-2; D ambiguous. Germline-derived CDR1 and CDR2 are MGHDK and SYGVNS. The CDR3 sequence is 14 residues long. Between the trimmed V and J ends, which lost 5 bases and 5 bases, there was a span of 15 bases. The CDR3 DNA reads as TGTGCCAGCAGTCGACGAGACGCAGCTTATGGCTACACCTTC. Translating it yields CASSRRDAAYGYTF.

The CDR3 reads CAISEPGGREAFF. The CDR3 nucleotides are TGTGCCATCAGTGAGCCAGGGGGACGTGAAGCTTTCTTT. This chain connects TRBV10-3 to TRBJ1-1, with TRBD1 matching over 7 bases. This CDR3 is built from 13 residues. Trimming at V came to 2 bases and at J to 7 bases, leaving 4 bases not matched to a gene. Germline CDR1 ENHRY, CDR2 SYGVKD.

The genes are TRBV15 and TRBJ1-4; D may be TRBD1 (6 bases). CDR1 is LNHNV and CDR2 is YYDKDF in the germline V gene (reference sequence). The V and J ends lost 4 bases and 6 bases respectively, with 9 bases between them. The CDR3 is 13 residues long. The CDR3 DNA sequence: TGTGCCACCAGCATGGACAGTGATGAAAAACTGTTTTTT. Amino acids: CATSMDSDEKLFF.

The CDR3 region is CASSREGRDPAYEQYF. Here the CDR3 DNA reads TGTGCCAGCAGCCGAGAAGGCAGGGACCCTGCCTACGAGCAGTACTTC. The rearrangement uses TRBV5-5 and TRBJ2-7; D is perhaps TRBD1 or TRBD2 (5 bases each). Trimming removed 4 bases from V and 2 bases from J, with 19 bases in between. The germline V gene encodes CDR1 SGHKS and CDR2 YYEKEE (reference sequence). CDR3 length: 16 residues.

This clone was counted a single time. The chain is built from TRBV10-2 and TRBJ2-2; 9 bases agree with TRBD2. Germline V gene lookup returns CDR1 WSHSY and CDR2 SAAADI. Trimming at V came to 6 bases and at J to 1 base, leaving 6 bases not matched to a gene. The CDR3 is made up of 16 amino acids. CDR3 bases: TGCGCCAGCAGAGGCTGGACTAGCGAGAACACCGGGGAGCTGTTTTTT. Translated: CASRGWTSENTGELFF.

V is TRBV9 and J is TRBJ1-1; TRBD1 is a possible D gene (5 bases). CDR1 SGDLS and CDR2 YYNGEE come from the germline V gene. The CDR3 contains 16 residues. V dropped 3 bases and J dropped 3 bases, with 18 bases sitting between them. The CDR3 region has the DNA TGTGCCAGCAGCGCGACTTTAGGGGTTGCGGACACTGAAGCTTTCTTT. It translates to CASSATLGVADTEAFF.

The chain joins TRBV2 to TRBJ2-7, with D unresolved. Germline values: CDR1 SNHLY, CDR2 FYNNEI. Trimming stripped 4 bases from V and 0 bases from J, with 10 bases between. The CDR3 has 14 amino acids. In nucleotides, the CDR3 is TGTGCCAGCAGTGTGGTCAAGGGCTCCTACGAGCAGTACTTC. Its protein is CASSVVKGSYEQYF.

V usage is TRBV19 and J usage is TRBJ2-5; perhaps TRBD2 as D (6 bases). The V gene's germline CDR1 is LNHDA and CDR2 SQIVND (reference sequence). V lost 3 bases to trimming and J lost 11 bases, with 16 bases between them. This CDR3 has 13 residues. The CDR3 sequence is CASSMKGPREQYF. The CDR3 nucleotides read TGTGCCAGTAGTATGAAAGGGCCTCGGGAGCAGTACTTC.

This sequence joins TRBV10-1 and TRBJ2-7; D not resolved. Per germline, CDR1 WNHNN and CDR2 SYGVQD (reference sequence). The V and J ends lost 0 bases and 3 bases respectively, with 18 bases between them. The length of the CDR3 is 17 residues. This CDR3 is CASSESKVGRNLYEQYF. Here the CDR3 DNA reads TGCGCCAGCAGTGAGTCGAAAGTTGGTCGGAATCTCTACGAGCAGTACTTC.

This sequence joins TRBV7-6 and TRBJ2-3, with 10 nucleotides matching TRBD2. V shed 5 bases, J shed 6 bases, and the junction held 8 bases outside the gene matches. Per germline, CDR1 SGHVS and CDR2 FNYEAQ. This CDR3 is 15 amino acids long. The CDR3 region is CASSESGRAGDTQYF. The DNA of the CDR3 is TGTGCCAGCAGCGAAAGCGGGAGGGCTGGGGATACGCAGTATTTT.